Listed below are T cell receptor beta chains from one sample, sequenced in a study of control samples from healthy donors and cancer patients. Method: immunoSEQ multiplex PCR; TCRdb's copy keeps in-frame clones and lacks some. The sample shows 130,000 or so clones, 80% to 95% of them seen only once. The source material was blood. The receptors shown here come from a man younger than 30 in good health. The CDR3 runs from the conserved cysteine through the conserved F or W. The D gene is left open where the match is weak. Only part of the rows carry a size: once, few, many, or a class if the clone is expanded.

CDR3 protein: CASSLTTGALEQYF; CDR3 DNA: TGTGCCAGCAGCTTAACAACGGGTGCTCTCGAGCAGTACTTC; J gene: TRBJ2-7; CDR3 length: 14; D gene: NA; V gene: TRBV7-9; clone size: NA
CDR3 protein: CASTPQSAFNSYEQYF; CDR3 DNA: TGTGCCAGCACCCCCCAGTCTGCATTTAACTCCTACGAGCAGTACTTC; J gene: TRBJ2-7; CDR3 length: 16; D gene: NA; V gene: TRBV7-6; clone size: once
CDR3 protein: CASSFAGSSYEQYF; CDR3 DNA: TGCGCCAGCAGCTTTGCCGGGAGCTCCTACGAGCAGTACTTC; J gene: TRBJ2-7; CDR3 length: 14; D gene: NA; V gene: TRBV5-1; clone size: NA
CDR3 protein: CASSQNSLVRDSPYEQYF; CDR3 DNA: TGTGCCAGCAGCCAAAACTCCCTTGTCCGGGACAGCCCGTACGAGCAGTACTTC; J gene: TRBJ2-7; CDR3 length: 18; D gene: TRBD1; V gene: TRBV4-2; clone size: NA
CDR3 protein: CASSRGQGDSPLHF; CDR3 DNA: TGTGCCAGCAGCCGGGGACAGGGAGATTCACCCCTCCACTTT; J gene: TRBJ1-6; CDR3 length: 14; D gene: TRBD1; V gene: TRBV6-5; clone size: NA
CDR3 protein: CAISEQGEKLFF; CDR3 DNA: TGTGCCATCAGTGAACAGGGAGAAAAACTGTTTTTT; J gene: TRBJ1-4; CDR3 length: 12; D gene: NA; V gene: TRBV10-3; clone size: NA
CDR3 protein: CASSQGQATYNEQFF; CDR3 DNA: TGTGCCAGCAGCCAGGGACAGGCGACCTACAATGAGCAGTTCTTC; J gene: TRBJ2-1; CDR3 length: 15; D gene: TRBD1; V gene: TRBV11-3; clone size: NA
CDR3 protein: CASSEDGGSNEKLFF; CDR3 DNA: TGTGCCAGCAGTGAAGACGGGGGATCTAATGAAAAACTGTTTTTT; J gene: TRBJ1-4; CDR3 length: 15; D gene: NA; V gene: TRBV2; clone size: NA
CDR3 protein: CASSEGQRDGYTF; CDR3 DNA: TGTGCCAGCAGTGAAGGACAGAGAGATGGCTACACCTTC; J gene: TRBJ1-2; CDR3 length: 13; D gene: NA; V gene: TRBV2; clone size: NA
CDR3 protein: CAWTGRQRQAPNYGYTF; CDR3 DNA: TGTGCCTGGACCGGACGGCAAAGGCAGGCTCCTAACTATGGCTACACCTTC; J gene: TRBJ1-2; CDR3 length: 17; D gene: NA; V gene: TRBV30; clone size: NA
CDR3 protein: CASSPRTDTQYF; CDR3 DNA: TGTGCCAGCTCACCACGTACAGATACGCAGTATTTT; J gene: TRBJ2-3; CDR3 length: 12; D gene: NA; V gene: TRBV18; clone size: NA
CDR3 protein: CASSHRVLAGVFPLF; CDR3 DNA: TGTGCCAGCAGCCATCGTGTACTAGCGGGGGTATTTCCCCTCTTC; J gene: TRBJ2-1; CDR3 length: 15; D gene: TRBD2; V gene: TRBV3-1/TRBV3-2; clone size: NA
CDR3 protein: CASSPEGQGHGYTF; CDR3 DNA: TGTGCCAGCAGCCCCGAGGGACAGGGTCATGGCTACACCTTC; J gene: TRBJ1-2; CDR3 length: 14; D gene: TRBD1; V gene: TRBV27; clone size: NA
CDR3 protein: CASSFRGLAYEQYF; CDR3 DNA: TGTGCCAGCAGCTTCCGAGGCCTTGCCTACGAGCAGTACTTC; J gene: TRBJ2-7; CDR3 length: 14; D gene: NA; V gene: TRBV27; clone size: NA
CDR3 protein: CAWKGGGATGTDTQYF; CDR3 DNA: TGTGCCTGGAAAGGCGGGGGGGCCACTGGCACAGATACGCAGTATTTT; J gene: TRBJ2-3; CDR3 length: 16; D gene: TRBD2; V gene: TRBV30; clone size: NA
CDR3 protein: CASSSDRGSNYGYTF; CDR3 DNA: TGTGCCAGCAGCTCCGACAGAGGCTCTAACTATGGCTACACCTTC; J gene: TRBJ1-2; CDR3 length: 15; D gene: NA; V gene: TRBV5-4; clone size: NA
CDR3 protein: CARRTGGPLFGAWGANVLTF; CDR3 DNA: TGTGCCAGAAGGACAGGGGGCCCCCTTTTCGGTGCGTGGGGGGCCAACGTCCTGACTTTC; J gene: TRBJ2-6; CDR3 length: 20; D gene: TRBD1; V gene: TRBV5-3; clone size: NA
CDR3 protein: CASSYQLAGGEEQYF; CDR3 DNA: TGTGCCAGCAGCTACCAACTAGCGGGGGGAGAAGAGCAGTACTTC; J gene: TRBJ2-7; CDR3 length: 15; D gene: TRBD2; V gene: TRBV7-6; clone size: NA
CDR3 protein: CASSMDKFSNQPQHF; CDR3 DNA: TGTGCCAGTAGTATGGACAAGTTTAGCAATCAGCCCCAGCATTTT; J gene: TRBJ1-5; CDR3 length: 15; D gene: NA; V gene: TRBV19; clone size: NA
CDR3 protein: CASSYTGELFF; CDR3 DNA: TGCGCCAGCAGTTACACCGGGGAGCTGTTTTTT; J gene: TRBJ2-2; CDR3 length: 11; D gene: NA; V gene: TRBV5-1; clone size: NA
CDR3 protein: CASSRRQGGDGYTF; CDR3 DNA: TGTGCCAGTAGTAGGAGACAGGGAGGTGATGGCTACACCTTC; J gene: TRBJ1-2; CDR3 length: 14; D gene: TRBD1; V gene: TRBV19; clone size: few
CDR3 protein: CASSPYAMTGGADTQYF; CDR3 DNA: TGTGCCAGCAGTCCTTATGCCATGACAGGGGGCGCAGATACGCAGTATTTT; J gene: TRBJ2-3; CDR3 length: 17; D gene: TRBD1; V gene: TRBV6-6; clone size: NA
CDR3 protein: CASSSQGAGGETQYF; CDR3 DNA: TGTGCCAGCAGCTCCCAGGGGGCAGGGGGAGAGACCCAGTACTTC; J gene: TRBJ2-5; CDR3 length: 15; D gene: TRBD1; V gene: TRBV5-6; clone size: NA
CDR3 protein: CASSLFGVSEQYF; CDR3 DNA: TGTGCCAGCAGTTTATTCGGGGTGAGCGAGCAGTACTTC; J gene: TRBJ2-7; CDR3 length: 13; D gene: NA; V gene: TRBV27; clone size: NA
CDR3 protein: CASSSQDRSTYNEQFF; CDR3 DNA: TGTGCCAGCAGCTCCCAGGACAGATCCACCTACAATGAGCAGTTCTTC; J gene: TRBJ2-1; CDR3 length: 16; D gene: NA; V gene: TRBV7-6; clone size: few
CDR3 protein: CASSKHLREQYF; CDR3 DNA: TGTGCCAGCAGCAAACATTTGCGGGAGCAGTACTTC; J gene: TRBJ2-7; CDR3 length: 12; D gene: NA; V gene: TRBV21-1; clone size: NA
CDR3 protein: CAISVGQGALGYTF; CDR3 DNA: TGTGCCATCAGTGTTGGACAGGGGGCGCTCGGCTACACCTTC; J gene: TRBJ1-2; CDR3 length: 14; D gene: TRBD1; V gene: TRBV10-3; clone size: NA
CDR3 protein: CASSSLDIPPHEQFF; CDR3 DNA: TGTGCCAGCAGCTCCCTGGACATCCCTCCCCATGAGCAGTTCTTC; J gene: TRBJ2-1; CDR3 length: 15; D gene: NA; V gene: TRBV13; clone size: NA
CDR3 protein: CASSLEGTGGSPLHF; CDR3 DNA: TGTGCCAGCAGCTTAGAGGGGACAGGGGGATCACCCCTCCACTTT; J gene: TRBJ1-6; CDR3 length: 15; D gene: TRBD1; V gene: TRBV7-3; clone size: NA
CDR3 protein: CASSLSPRDEAFF; CDR3 DNA: TGTGCCAGCAGTTTATCTCCAAGGGACGAAGCTTTCTTT; J gene: TRBJ1-1; CDR3 length: 13; D gene: NA; V gene: TRBV27; clone size: NA
CDR3 protein: CASSLSRSGNTIYF; CDR3 DNA: TGCGCCAGCAGCTTAAGCCGCTCTGGAAACACCATATATTTT; J gene: TRBJ1-3; CDR3 length: 14; D gene: NA; V gene: TRBV5-1; clone size: NA
CDR3 protein: CASSSSGTFFSGANVLTF; CDR3 DNA: TGTGCCAGCAGCTCCTCCGGGACGTTTTTCTCTGGGGCCAACGTCCTGACTTTC; J gene: TRBJ2-6; CDR3 length: 18; D gene: NA; V gene: TRBV7-2; clone size: NA